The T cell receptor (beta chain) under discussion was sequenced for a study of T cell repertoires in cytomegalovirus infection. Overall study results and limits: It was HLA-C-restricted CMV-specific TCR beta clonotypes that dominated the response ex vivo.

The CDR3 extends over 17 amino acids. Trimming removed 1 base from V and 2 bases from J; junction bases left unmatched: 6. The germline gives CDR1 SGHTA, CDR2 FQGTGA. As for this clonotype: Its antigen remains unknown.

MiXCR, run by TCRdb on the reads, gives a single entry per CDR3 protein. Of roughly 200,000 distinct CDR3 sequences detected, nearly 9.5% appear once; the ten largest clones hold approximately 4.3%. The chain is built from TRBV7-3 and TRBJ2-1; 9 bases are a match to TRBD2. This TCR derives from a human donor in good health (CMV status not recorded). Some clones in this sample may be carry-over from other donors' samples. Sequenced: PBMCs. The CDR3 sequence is CASSLRGAGGTYNEQFF. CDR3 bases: TGTGCCAGCAGCTTAAGGGGGGCGGGAGGGACCTACAATGAGCAGTTCTTC.